The rows below give T cell receptor beta chains drawn from one sample of a study of T cells after yellow fever vaccination. TCRdb reanalysed the 5' RACE reads using MiXCR and keeps one entry per CDR3 protein. The sample carries around 310,000 distinct CDR3 sequences, 3% to 4.5% recorded once. Here the sequenced sample was PBMCs, taken 5 days after the yellow fever booster vaccination. The receptors here all came from a man between 18 and 29 years old who received the YFV17D yellow fever vaccine. CDR3s include the opening cysteine and the closing phenylalanine or tryptophan. The order of the fields is V gene, J gene, CDR3 protein.

V gene: TRBV28
J gene: TRBJ1-2
CDR3 protein: CASSLEGFRGYTF

V gene: TRBV27
J gene: TRBJ1-1
CDR3 protein: CASTPDRWDTEAFF

V gene: TRBV15
J gene: TRBJ2-7
CDR3 protein: CATSRGDLSFHEQYF

V gene: TRBV20-1
J gene: TRBJ1-1
CDR3 protein: CSVQEGRDTEAFF

V gene: TRBV7-2
J gene: TRBJ2-6
CDR3 protein: CASADMGSGANVLTF

V gene: TRBV11-2
J gene: TRBJ2-5
CDR3 protein: CASSLVRRQETQYF

V gene: TRBV28
J gene: TRBJ2-3
CDR3 protein: CASRQVFTDTQYF

V gene: TRBV5-6
J gene: TRBJ1-2
CDR3 protein: CASSAGAYGYTF

V gene: TRBV7-9
J gene: TRBJ2-1
CDR3 protein: CASSGGLAGATYNEQFF

V gene: TRBV7-9
J gene: TRBJ2-1
CDR3 protein: CASSRTTGASSYNEQFF

V gene: TRBV6-5
J gene: TRBJ1-1
CDR3 protein: CASSYSIGVNTEAFF

V gene: TRBV18
J gene: TRBJ2-1
CDR3 protein: CASSPGPPNNEQFF

V gene: TRBV5-1
J gene: TRBJ2-1
CDR3 protein: CASSLDVTGRDEQFF

V gene: TRBV11-2
J gene: TRBJ2-7
CDR3 protein: CASSSGTRRDSYEQYF

V gene: TRBV4-2
J gene: TRBJ2-5
CDR3 protein: CASSQDPGGQETQYF

V gene: TRBV7-2
J gene: TRBJ1-6
CDR3 protein: CASSLGRTNSPLHF

V gene: TRBV5-6
J gene: TRBJ2-5
CDR3 protein: CASRIGLAGGPDQETQYF

V gene: TRBV5-1
J gene: TRBJ2-1
CDR3 protein: CASSLGHEQFF

V gene: TRBV5-1
J gene: TRBJ1-2
CDR3 protein: CASSLAGTGYESNYGYTF

V gene: TRBV20-1
J gene: TRBJ2-4
CDR3 protein: CSARGGQNIQYF

V gene: TRBV5-1
J gene: TRBJ1-1
CDR3 protein: CATSDGNGGGTEAFF

V gene: TRBV4-3
J gene: TRBJ2-2
CDR3 protein: CASSRSRLGGTGELFF

V gene: TRBV11-2
J gene: TRBJ2-7
CDR3 protein: CASSFTSGTDPWEQYF

V gene: TRBV7-8
J gene: TRBJ2-2
CDR3 protein: CASSPGRGQGGTGELFF

V gene: TRBV4-1
J gene: TRBJ2-5
CDR3 protein: CASKSRQRQETQYF

V gene: TRBV12-3/TRBV12-4
J gene: TRBJ2-7
CDR3 protein: CASSFSVRGFGEQYF

V gene: TRBV7-9
J gene: TRBJ1-5
CDR3 protein: CASSLWRIDSNQPQHF

V gene: TRBV30
J gene: TRBJ2-1
CDR3 protein: CAWSVRFGVQFF

V gene: TRBV4-1
J gene: TRBJ1-2
CDR3 protein: CASSQRGMTDGYTF

V gene: TRBV10-2
J gene: TRBJ2-1
CDR3 protein: CASSNLAGRNEQFF

V gene: TRBV20-1
J gene: TRBJ2-5
CDR3 protein: CSALDRGEETQYF

V gene: TRBV20-1
J gene: TRBJ2-5
CDR3 protein: CSARRAPGEGETQYF

V gene: TRBV10-3
J gene: TRBJ2-1
CDR3 protein: CAISESVLAPEQFF

V gene: TRBV6-5
J gene: TRBJ1-2
CDR3 protein: CASSYSILGQSYGYTF

V gene: TRBV15
J gene: TRBJ2-1
CDR3 protein: CATSRERFRGNEQFF

V gene: TRBV29-1
J gene: TRBJ2-1
CDR3 protein: CSVELGTGSSYNEQFF

V gene: TRBV5-4
J gene: TRBJ2-2
CDR3 protein: CASSWGGLGELFF

V gene: TRBV7-8
J gene: TRBJ1-1
CDR3 protein: CASSLIVLDGTEAFF

V gene: TRBV7-3
J gene: TRBJ2-3
CDR3 protein: CASSFYPSGTDTQYF

V gene: TRBV4-1
J gene: TRBJ2-2
CDR3 protein: CASSQDRSLTGELFF

V gene: TRBV19
J gene: TRBJ1-5
CDR3 protein: CASSMRVNQPQHF

V gene: TRBV7-9
J gene: TRBJ2-1
CDR3 protein: CASSPLYPESSYNEQFF